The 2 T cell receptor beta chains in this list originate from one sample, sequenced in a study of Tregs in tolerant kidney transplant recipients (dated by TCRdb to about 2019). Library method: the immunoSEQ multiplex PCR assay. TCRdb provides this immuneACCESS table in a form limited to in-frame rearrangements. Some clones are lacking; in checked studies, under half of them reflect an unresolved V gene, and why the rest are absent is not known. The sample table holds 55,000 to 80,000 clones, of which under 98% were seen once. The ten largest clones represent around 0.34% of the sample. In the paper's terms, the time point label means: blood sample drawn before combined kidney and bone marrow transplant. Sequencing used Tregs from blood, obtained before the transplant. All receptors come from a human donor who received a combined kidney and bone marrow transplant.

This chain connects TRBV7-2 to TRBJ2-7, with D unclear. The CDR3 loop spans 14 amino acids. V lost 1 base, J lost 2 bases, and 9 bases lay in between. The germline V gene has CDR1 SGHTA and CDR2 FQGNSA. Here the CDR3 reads CASSLVAGTYEQYF. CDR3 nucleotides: TGTGCCAGCAGCTTAGTGGCAGGCACCTACGAGCAGTACTTC.

The CDR3 is CASSQEGTGELFF. The CDR3, as DNA: TGTGCCAGCAGTCAGGAGGGAACCGGGGAGCTGTTTTTT. The rearrangement uses TRBV2 and TRBJ2-2; tentatively, D is TRBD2 (6 bases). The V end was cut by 5 bases, the J end by 5 bases, with 9 bases between. The CDR3 is 13 amino acids. CDR1 and CDR2 (germline): SNHLY, FYNNEI.